A single sample is the source of the 6 T cell receptor beta chains below, sequenced in a study of spatial heterogeneity in lung cancer. TCRdb re-derived calls from the 5' RACE reads in MiXCR, one entry per CDR3 protein. The sample includes about 11,000 distinct CDR3 sequences, over 4.5% of them seen just once. Study-wide points: Tumor mutation counts were tracked by expanded intratumoral alpha and beta TCR counts.

Their specific antigens are unknown. Noted time point: sample taken at primary tumor resection. This material consisted of lung tumor tissue, taken at surgery. The receptors derive from a male donor with early-stage non-small cell lung cancer.

The chain employs TRBV4-2 and TRBJ2-5; TRBD2 matches at 7 bases. The V segment lost 0 bases and the J segment 3 bases; nucleotides outside the gene matches: 13. The CDR3 spans 18 residues. The germline CDR1 and CDR2 sequences are LGHNA and YNFKEQ. CDR3 nucleotide sequence: TGTGCCAGCAGCCAAGACGGGTTCGGGGCGGGGGTTAAAGAGACCCAGTACTTC. Its protein product is CASSQDGFGAGVKETQYF.

This clonotype is deemed medium-sized. The V gene is TRBV4-3, the J gene TRBJ2-3, with no clear D. In germline, CDR1 is LGHNA, CDR2 YSLEER. The CDR3 covers 13 residues. Trimming cost V 0 bases and J 6 bases, with 7 bases left between them. CDR3: CASSQDGRDTQYF. CDR3 in DNA: TGCGCCAGCAGCCAAGATGGAAGGGATACGCAGTATTTT.

Judged by abundance, this clonotype is medium-sized (0.01 to 0.1%). Here the CDR3 reads CASHAGQVNTEAFF. CDR3 DNA sequence: TGTGCCAGCCATGCGGGACAGGTGAACACTGAAGCTTTCTTT. The chain joins TRBV27 to TRBJ1-1; 8 positions agree with TRBD1. The V segment lost 8 bases and the J segment 0 bases; nucleotides outside the gene matches: 5. This CDR3 spans 14 amino acids. Germline CDR1 is MNHEY and CDR2 is SMNVEV (reference sequence).

This clonotype was recorded many times. The chain combines TRBV12-3 or TRBV12-4 with TRBJ1-2, with a possible D match to TRBD1 (6 bases). This CDR3 spans 14 amino acids. V was clipped by 7 bases and J by 4 bases, with 16 bases between them. The CDR3 loop is CASTPREGGYGYTF. CDR3 nucleotide sequence: TGTGCCAGCACCCCTAGGGAAGGGGGCTATGGCTACACCTTC.

This clonotype was found many times. The CDR3 sequence: CASSLKVGVNTGELFF. Here the CDR3 DNA reads TGTGCCAGCAGCTTAAAAGTGGGGGTGAACACCGGGGAGCTGTTTTTT. The genes are TRBV7-3 and TRBJ2-2; D is tentatively TRBD1 or TRBD2 (5 bases each). The germline gives CDR1 SGHTA, CDR2 FQGTGA. The V gene lost 1 base and the J gene lost 1 base, with 10 bases spanning the gap. The CDR3 is 16 amino acids.

This clonotype is medium-sized within its sample. The rearrangement uses TRBV10-2 and TRBJ1-5; no reliable D call. Trimming stripped 2 bases from V and 0 bases from J, with 11 bases between. CDR3 size: 16 residues. The V gene's germline CDR1 is WSHSY and CDR2 SAAADI. The CDR3 is CASSERAGYSNQPQHF. CDR3 nucleotides: TGCGCCAGCAGTGAGCGGGCAGGCTATAGCAATCAGCCCCAGCATTTT.